These 21 T cell receptor beta chains were all obtained from the same sample, sequenced in a study of T-cell memory formation after mild COVID-19 (dated by TCRdb to the early 2020s). The method was 5' RACE. Instrument on record: Illumina NovaSeq 6000. TCRdb trimmed the raw reads at Q25, called clones with MiXCR and kept productive beta chains. Rows are combined by CDR3 protein, so each entry shows the most common genes and DNA. This sample is represented by about 400,000 distinct CDR3 sequences; less than 25% of them were singletons. The top ten constitute around 9.5% of the sample. The source material was PBMCs or a T cell subset sorted from them (not recorded which). Receptor source: an adult woman who had mild COVID-19 (a few samples of this study predate the infection). The sample titles of this study are shuffled in the database, so cell type and time point are left out; the donor was told from shared clones.

This clonotype turned up a few times. This rearrangement joins TRBV15 to TRBJ1-1; perhaps TRBD1 as D (6 bases). The V end was cut by 2 bases, the J end by 0 bases, with 13 bases between. The CDR3 contains 16 residues. The germline V gene encodes CDR1 LNHNV and CDR2 YYDKDF (reference sequence). CDR3 protein: CATSRTRQGMNTEAFF. CDR3 coding DNA: TGTGCCACCAGCAGAACCCGGCAGGGGATGAACACTGAAGCTTTCTTT.

The chain joins TRBV7-2 to TRBJ1-1, with D hard to call. The CDR3 runs 14 residues. Trimming cost V 2 bases and J 4 bases, with 11 bases left between them. Germline lookup yields CDR1 SGHTA and CDR2 FQGNSA. CDR3 nucleotide sequence: TGTGCCAGCAGCTTATCCCCCTTAGGCACTGAAGCTTTCTTT. It yields the protein CASSLSPLGTEAFF.

This clonotype has just a few counts. V and J are TRBV20-1 and TRBJ2-5; 12 nucleotides match TRBD2. The germline gives CDR1 DFQATT, CDR2 SNEGSKA (reference sequence). The V segment lost 6 bases and the J segment 2 bases; nucleotides outside the gene matches: 1. The CDR3 runs to 13 residues. The CDR3 sequence is CSATSGGQETQYF. The CDR3 DNA reads as TGCAGTGCCACTAGCGGGGGGCAAGAGACCCAGTACTTC.

V and J are TRBV7-9 and TRBJ2-6, with TRBD1 as a possible D gene (5 bases). The V end was cut by 5 bases, the J end by 0 bases, with 14 bases between. The CDR3 has 17 residues. Germline CDR1 reads SEHNR; CDR2 reads FQNEAQ (reference sequence). CDR3 sequence: CASSPRGATSGANVLTF. Here the CDR3 DNA reads TGTGCCAGCAGCCCCCGTGGGGCAACCTCTGGGGCCAACGTCCTGACTTTC.

In this sample, this clonotype turned up a few times. V usage is TRBV29-1 and J usage is TRBJ2-1; 7 bases are shared with TRBD1. Germline CDR1 reads SQVTM; CDR2 reads ANQGSEA. Germline trimming cut 1 base from V and 2 bases from J; bases unmatched to any gene: 14. This CDR3 is 18 amino acids long. The DNA for the CDR3 is TGCAGCGTTGAAGGGATGGTGACAGGGCTTTCAACCTACAATGAGCAGTTCTTC. Protein product: CSVEGMVTGLSTYNEQFF.

This clonotype was found a few times. The rearrangement joins TRBV18 to TRBJ2-1; D remains unclear. This CDR3 is 17 amino acids long. CDR1 and CDR2 (germline): KGHSH, LQKENI. Trimming removed 0 bases at V and 2 bases at J, with 14 bases between. CDR3 protein: CASSPPDLAGAYNEQFF. The CDR3 DNA sequence: TGTGCCAGCTCACCACCGGATTTGGCAGGTGCCTACAATGAGCAGTTCTTC.

In its sample, this clonotype was seen a few times. V usage is TRBV12-3 or TRBV12-4 and J usage is TRBJ1-1, with D unresolved. The CDR3 covers 17 residues. The V end lost 1 base, the J end lost 1 base, and 16 bases lay between the germline ends. The CDR3 DNA follows: TGTGCCAGCAGTTTAGGGCTCCTCGTGAGGGCGAACACTGAAGCTTTCTTT. This gives the protein CASSLGLLVRANTEAFF.

The chain links TRBV13 to TRBJ1-1, with D maybe TRBD1 (5 bases). Trimming shortened V by 5 bases and J by 3 bases, and 13 bases separated the two germline ends. The length of the CDR3 is 14 residues. Germline CDR1 and CDR2: PRHDT and FYEKMQ (reference sequence). The CDR3 sequence is CASSVSGTYTEAFF. The CDR3 DNA sequence: TGTGCCAGCAGCGTATCCGGGACCTACACTGAAGCTTTCTTT.

This rearrangement joins TRBV19 to TRBJ1-1; tentative D call: TRBD1 (6 bases). V shed 6 bases and J shed 5 bases, with 22 bases lying between them. The CDR3 spans 16 residues. In germline, CDR1 is LNHDA, CDR2 SQIVND (reference sequence). This chain's CDR3 is CASSSIWTAEETEAFF. CDR3 in DNA: TGTGCCAGTAGCTCAATCTGGACAGCCGAAGAAACTGAAGCTTTCTTT.

The chain employs TRBV6-1 and TRBJ1-5; D possibly corresponds to TRBD1 (5 bases). The germline V gene encodes CDR1 MNHNS and CDR2 SASEGT. This CDR3 is 13 amino acids long. V dropped 4 bases and J dropped 5 bases, with 9 bases sitting between them. In DNA, the CDR3 is TGTGCCAGCAGTGTGGTAGGGGATCAGCCCCAGCATTTT. It translates to CASSVVGDQPQHF.

This rearrangement joins TRBV20-1 to TRBJ1-5; unclear D gene. V lost 3 bases and J lost 0, with 9 bases in between. Germline V gives CDR1 DFQATT, CDR2 SNEGSKA (reference sequence). The CDR3 covers 14 residues. This chain's CDR3 is CSASTGLSNQPQHF. As DNA, the CDR3 is TGCAGTGCTAGTACCGGGCTTAGCAATCAGCCCCAGCATTTT.

The sample holds a few counts of this clonotype. This rearrangement joins TRBV7-9 to TRBJ1-6; D unclear. This CDR3 comprises 12 residues. Germline V lookup: CDR1 SEHNR, CDR2 FQNEAQ (reference sequence). Deletions cut 3 bases from V and 9 bases from J, with 6 bases between. The CDR3 here is CASSFSGSPLHF. As DNA, the CDR3 is TGTGCCAGCAGCTTTTCGGGTTCACCCCTCCACTTT. The full variable domain, rest sourced from reference TRBV7-9 and TRBJ1-6, is DTGVSQNPRHKITKRGQNVTFRCDPISEHNRLYWYRQTLGQGPEFLTYFQNEAQLEKSRLLSDRFSAERPKGSFSTLEIQRTEQGDSAMYLCASSFSGSPLHFGNGTRLTVT.

The chain couples TRBV5-4 to TRBJ2-3; 15 nucleotides align to TRBD2. From germline, CDR1 is SGHNT and CDR2 YYREEE (reference sequence). The CDR3 runs 16 residues. Losses at the gene ends were 0 bases for V and 10 bases for J; bases not matched to a gene: 6. CDR3 DNA: TGTGCCAGCAGCTTGGGCGGGACTAGCGGGGGGAGATCGCAGTATTTT. It yields the protein CASSLGGTSGGRSQYF.

The chain has TRBV7-6 and TRBJ2-1; 8 nucleotides agree with TRBD2. V lost 5 bases, J lost 7 bases, and 10 bases stayed unmatched. This CDR3 is 15 amino acids long. The germline CDR1 and CDR2 sequences are SGHVS and FNYEAQ. CDR3 loop: CASSPRGALGNEQFF. The CDR3 DNA sequence: TGTGCCAGCAGCCCGCGGGGGGCCCTGGGAAATGAGCAGTTCTTC.

V is TRBV4-1 and J is TRBJ1-2; D call uncertain. Per the germline V gene, CDR1 is MGHRA and CDR2 is YSYEKL. V gave up 4 bases and J gave up 3 bases, with 15 bases separating them. The CDR3 has 15 residues. The CDR3 bases are TGCGCCAGCAGCCTCCCTCAGGCCAACCACTATGGCTACACCTTC. Encoded protein: CASSLPQANHYGYTF.

This clonotype was seen only a few times. V is TRBV18 and J is TRBJ2-1; D may match TRBD1 or TRBD2 (6 bases each). This CDR3 contains 14 residues. V lost 8 bases and J lost 5, with 16 bases in between. Germline-derived CDR1 and CDR2 are KGHSH and LQKENI. CDR3 bases: TGTGCCAGCGCGACAGGAGGGGTGAACAATGAGCAGTTCTTC. Its translation: CASATGGVNNEQFF. The full variable domain, its missing parts supplied by reference TRBV18 and TRBJ2-1, is NAGVMQNPRHLVRRRGQEARLRCSPMKGHSHVYWYRQLPEEGLKFMVYLQKENIIDESGMPKERFSAEFPKEGPSILRIQQVVRGDSAAYFCASATGGVNNEQFFGPGTRLTVL.

The chain couples TRBV14 to TRBJ1-1, with a possible D match to TRBD1 (5 bases). The CDR3 covers 15 residues. Looked up from germline, CDR1 is SGHDN and CDR2 is FVKESK. V lost 0 bases and J lost 2, with 10 bases in between. DNA of the CDR3: TGTGCCAGCAGCCAAGAAAGGGGTAGTAACACTGAAGCTTTCTTT. This encodes CASSQERGSNTEAFF. The full variable domain, its missing parts supplied by reference TRBV14 and TRBJ1-1, is EAGVTQFPSHSVIEKGQTVTLRCDPISGHDNLYWYRRVMGKEIKFLLHFVKESKQDESGMPNNRFLAERTGGTYSTLKVQPAELEDSGVYFCASSQERGSNTEAFFGQGTRLTVV.

The V call is TRBV7-8, the J call TRBJ2-1; 8 nucleotides match TRBD2. V lost 1 base to trimming and J lost 9 bases; unmatched junction nucleotides: 8. This CDR3 comprises 15 residues. The germline V gene encodes CDR1 SGHVS and CDR2 FQNEAQ. CDR3 sequence (DNA): TGTGCCAGCAGCTTAGAAGGCGGGAGGATAGCTGAGCAGTTCTTC. Amino acid sequence: CASSLEGGRIAEQFF.

This chain uses TRBV5-7 with TRBJ1-3; D remains ambiguous. TRBV5-7 is noted as an ORF with a role that remains uncertain. V lost 4 bases and J lost 8, with 10 bases in between. The CDR3 contains 12 residues. CDR3 nucleotides: TGTGCCAGCAGCCGATCCGAGGACACCATATATTTT. This codes for CASSRSEDTIYF.

The chain employs TRBV6-1 and TRBJ1-1; D is perhaps TRBD1 (5 bases). The V end lost 4 bases, the J end lost 1 base, and 10 bases lay between the germline ends. The CDR3 is 14 amino acids. Germline CDR1 reads MNHNS; CDR2 reads SASEGT. The CDR3 DNA sequence: TGTGCCAGCAGTGCGTTCGGACAGAACACTGAAGCTTTCTTT. Translation gives CASSAFGQNTEAFF.

This clonotype was counted between two and nine times. The chain couples TRBV2 to TRBJ2-1, with TRBD2 matching over 12 bases. Per germline, CDR1 SNHLY and CDR2 FYNNEI. The V gene end was trimmed by 5 bases and the J gene end by 6 bases; junction bases not matched to a gene: 8. CDR3 length: 16 residues. The CDR3 here is CASSRTASGGANEQFF. CDR3 DNA sequence: TGTGCCAGCAGTCGAACAGCTAGCGGGGGGGCCAATGAGCAGTTCTTC.